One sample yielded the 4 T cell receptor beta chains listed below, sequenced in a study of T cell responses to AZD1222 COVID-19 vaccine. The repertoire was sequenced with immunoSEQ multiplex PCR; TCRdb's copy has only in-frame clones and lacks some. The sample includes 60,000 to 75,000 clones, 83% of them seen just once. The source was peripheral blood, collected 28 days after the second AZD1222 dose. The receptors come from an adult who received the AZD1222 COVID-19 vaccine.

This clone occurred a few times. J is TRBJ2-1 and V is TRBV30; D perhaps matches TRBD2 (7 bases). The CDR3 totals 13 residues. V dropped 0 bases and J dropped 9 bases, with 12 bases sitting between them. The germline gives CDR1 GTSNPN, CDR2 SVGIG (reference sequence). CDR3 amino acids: CAWSVSGGGEQFF. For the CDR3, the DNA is TGTGCCTGGAGTGTATCGGGGGGCGGTGAGCAGTTCTTC.

The CDR3 loop is CASSLVGSIRYNEQFF. CDR3 coding DNA: TGTGCCAGCAGCCTCGTCGGGAGTATACGTTACAATGAGCAGTTCTTC. The chain combines TRBV11-3 with TRBJ2-1, with D possibly being TRBD2 (6 bases). This CDR3 is built from 16 residues. Trimming took off 5 bases at V and 4 bases at J, with 18 bases between the two ends. Germline CDR1 SGHNT, CDR2 YENEEA.

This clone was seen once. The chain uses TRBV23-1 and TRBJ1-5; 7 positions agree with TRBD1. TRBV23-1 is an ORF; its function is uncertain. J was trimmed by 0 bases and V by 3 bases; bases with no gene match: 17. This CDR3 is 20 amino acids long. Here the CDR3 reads CASSHVPRTGLWHSNQPQHF. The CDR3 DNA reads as TGCGCCAGCAGTCACGTGCCAAGGACAGGACTCTGGCATAGCAATCAGCCCCAGCATTTT.

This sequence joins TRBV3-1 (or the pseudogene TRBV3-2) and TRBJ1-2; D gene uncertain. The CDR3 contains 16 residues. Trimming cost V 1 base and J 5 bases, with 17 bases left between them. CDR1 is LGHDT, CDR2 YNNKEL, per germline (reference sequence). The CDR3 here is CASSQGAGKGGYGYTF. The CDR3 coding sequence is TGTGCCAGCAGCCAAGGGGCCGGGAAGGGAGGATATGGCTACACCTTC.